These 27 T cell receptor beta chains were sequenced from one sample in a study of OX40 agonist ivuxolimab in advanced cancers. The assay was immunoSEQ multiplex PCR, and TCRdb's table has in-frame clones only and misses some. Here the sample spans 65,000 to 70,000 clones, over 60% being singletons. Material: CD4+ or CD8+ T cells sorted from blood, obtained in a trial of the OX40 agonist ivuxolimab. These receptors were collected from an adult with an advanced solid tumor such as melanoma, head and neck, liver or kidney cancer.

The J gene is TRBJ2-5, the V gene TRBV7-9; D not certain. Trimming stripped 1 base from V and 3 bases from J, with 6 bases between. Germline CDR1 is SEHNR and CDR2 is FQNEAQ (reference sequence). The CDR3 contains 13 residues. CDR3 sequence reads: CASSLEVEETQYF. For the CDR3, the DNA is TGTGCCAGCAGCTTAGAGGTGGAAGAGACCCAGTACTTC.

This clone was seen only once. The V gene is TRBV2, the J gene TRBJ2-5; the match to TRBD2 covers 8 bases. The CDR3 runs to 16 residues. The V gene's germline CDR1 is SNHLY and CDR2 FYNNEI. Trimming took 7 bases from V and 4 from J; bases not matched to a gene: 14. CDR3 nucleotides: TGTGCCAGCAACGTCGGGACTAGGAGTTATGGAGAGACCCAGTACTTC. Translating it yields CASNVGTRSYGETQYF.

The rearrangement joins TRBV30 to TRBJ1-1, with D possibly being TRBD1 (6 bases). This CDR3 spans 13 amino acids. V was trimmed by 2 bases and J by 6 bases, leaving 13 bases between them. Germline CDR1 reads GTSNPN; CDR2 reads SVGIG (reference sequence). CDR3 in DNA: TGTGCCTGGAGTCGACAGGCGGACTCTGAAGCTTTCTTT. Translation gives CAWSRQADSEAFF. The whole variable domain, filled in from reference TRBV30 and TRBJ1-1, reads SQTIHQWPATLVQPVGSPLSLECTVEGTSNPNLYWYRQAAGRGLQLLFYSVGIGQISSEVPQNLSASRPQDRQFILSSKKLLLSDSGFYLCAWSRQADSEAFFGQGTRLTVV.

The chain has TRBV18 and TRBJ2-2, with D possibly being TRBD1 (5 bases). This CDR3 is 15 amino acids long. Germline V gene lookup returns CDR1 KGHSH and CDR2 LQKENI. Trimming took 2 bases from V and 2 from J, leaving 9 bases between them. As DNA, the CDR3 is TGTGCCAGCTCACCATCGGACACTAACACCGGGGAGCTGTTTTTT. Protein product: CASSPSDTNTGELFF.

In this sample, this clone turned up once. The rearrangement joins TRBV6-1 to TRBJ1-2; D remains unclear. CDR3 length equals 15 residues. The germline CDR1 and CDR2 sequences are MNHNS and SASEGT. V lost 6 bases and J 4 bases, leaving 18 bases between the germline ends. Here the CDR3 reads CASRTLIATRYGYTF. CDR3 in DNA: TGTGCCAGCAGGACCCTTATTGCCACCCGCTATGGCTACACCTTC.

The J gene is TRBJ2-3, the V gene TRBV2; maybe TRBD1 (6 bases). V gave up 4 bases and J gave up 6 bases, with 17 bases separating them. The CDR3 has 15 amino acids. Germline V gives CDR1 SNHLY, CDR2 FYNNEI. The chain's CDR3 is CASSGGQPGKDTQYF. The CDR3 DNA sequence: TGTGCCAGCAGTGGGGGGCAACCGGGAAAGGATACGCAGTATTTT.

The chain has TRBV9 and TRBJ1-5; D is unclear. The CDR3 runs 15 residues. V was trimmed by 0 bases and J by 0 bases, leaving 7 bases between them. The germline V gene has CDR1 SGDLS and CDR2 YYNGEE. CDR3 nucleotide sequence: TGTGCCAGCAGCGTAGATGGATTTAGCAATCAGCCCCAGCATTTT. It yields the protein CASSVDGFSNQPQHF.

The V and J genes are TRBV11-1 and TRBJ2-1, with D unresolved. The CDR3 runs to 13 residues. CDR1 and CDR2 from the germline V gene are SGHAT and FQDESV (reference sequence). Between the trimmed V and J ends, which lost 2 bases and 6 bases, there was a span of 8 bases. The CDR3 DNA sequence: TGTGCCAGCAGCTTATATTTCCGCAATGAGCAGTTCTTC. It yields the protein CASSLYFRNEQFF.

In its sample, this clone was seen a few times. The J gene is TRBJ1-5, the V gene TRBV2; D is perhaps TRBD1 (5 bases). CDR3 size: 15 residues. V was cut by 6 bases and J by 1 base, with 13 bases left in between. In germline, CDR1 is SNHLY, CDR2 FYNNEI. CDR3 protein: CASRNRDGSNQPQHF. In nucleotides, the CDR3 is TGTGCCAGCAGGAACCGGGACGGAAGCAATCAGCCCCAGCATTTT.

The J gene is TRBJ2-3, the V gene TRBV19, with 7 nucleotides matching TRBD1. The CDR3 is 15 residues long. The V gene end was trimmed by 6 bases and the J gene end by 3 bases; junction bases not matched to a gene: 9. Germline-derived CDR1 and CDR2 are LNHDA and SQIVND (reference sequence). In DNA form, the CDR3 reads TGTGCCAGTAGGTTAGGAGACAGGGAAACAGATACGCAGTATTTT. It encodes CASRLGDRETDTQYF. Variable domain in full (rest from reference TRBV19 and TRBJ2-3): DGGITQSPKYLFRKEGQNVTLSCEQNLNHDAMYWYRQDPGQGLRLIYYSQIVNDFQKGDIAEGYSVSREKKESFPLTVTSAQKNPTAFYLCASRLGDRETDTQYFGPGTRLTVL.

This clone was picked up one time. The genes are TRBV18 and TRBJ2-5; 10 bases line up with TRBD1. The CDR3 sequence is 15 residues long. The germline V gene encodes CDR1 KGHSH and CDR2 LQKENI. V shed 4 bases and J 5 bases; nucleotides not matched to a gene: 7. CDR3: CASSRSLTGGETQYF. CDR3 coding DNA: TGTGCCAGCTCACGATCGTTGACAGGGGGCGAGACCCAGTACTTC. Looking up the rest from reference TRBV18 and TRBJ2-5 gives the full variable domain: NAGVMQNPRHLVRRRGQEARLRCSPMKGHSHVYWYRQLPEEGLKFMVYLQKENIIDESGMPKERFSAEFPKEGPSILRIQQVVRGDSAAYFCASSRSLTGGETQYFGPGTRLLVL.

The chain combines TRBV5-1 with TRBJ2-3, with 7 bases matching TRBD1. The V gene's germline CDR1 is SGHRS and CDR2 YFSETQ. The CDR3 consists of 15 residues. Trimming at V came to 0 bases and at J to 5 bases, leaving 6 bases not matched to a gene. CDR3 region: CASSLDRGSQDTQYF. The CDR3 DNA sequence: TGCGCCAGCAGCTTGGACAGGGGTTCGCAAGATACGCAGTATTTT.

This rearrangement joins TRBV7-2 to TRBJ1-5; D might be TRBD1 (5 bases). V was pared by 1 base and J by 5 bases, with 12 bases between. There are 15 residues in the CDR3. Germline loops: CDR1 SGHTA, CDR2 FQGNSA. The CDR3 coding sequence is TGTGCCAGCAGCTTAGGGGCCTCAGGGTATCAGCCCCAGCATTTT. Its protein product is CASSLGASGYQPQHF.

The chain carries TRBV6-1 and TRBJ2-3, with D perhaps TRBD1 (6 bases). Germline loops: CDR1 MNHNS, CDR2 SASEGT. V was cut by 4 bases and J by 4 bases, with 15 bases left in between. This CDR3 contains 15 residues. DNA of the CDR3: TGTGCCAGCAGTGTAGGGACAATGGGTCCAGATACGCAGTATTTT. Amino acids: CASSVGTMGPDTQYF.

This chain joins TRBV4-1 and TRBJ2-3; TRBD2 might be the D (6 bases). The V end was cut by 7 bases, the J end by 2 bases, with 13 bases between. CDR1 MGHRA and CDR2 YSYEKL come from the germline V gene. This CDR3 region has 14 residues. DNA for the CDR3: TGCGCCAGCATGGGGAGGTGGGACACAGATACGCAGTATTTT. Translated, it gives CASMGRWDTDTQYF.

The CDR3 DNA reads as TGTGCCAGCAGGGGAAACAACTACAATGAGCAGTTCTTC. As protein: CASRGNNYNEQFF. This chain links TRBV5-4 with TRBJ2-1; D is undetermined. Germline V CDR1 and CDR2: SGHNT, YYREEE (reference sequence). The CDR3 is 13 residues long. Trimming removed 5 bases from V and 3 bases from J, with 9 bases in between.

The V and J genes are TRBV4-1 and TRBJ1-5, with a weak D call TRBD1 (5 bases). Germline CDR1 MGHRA, CDR2 YSYEKL. The CDR3 loop spans 16 amino acids. V was trimmed by 0 bases and J by 7 bases, leaving 16 bases between them. The CDR3 loop reads CASSQDRFQGGQPQHF. The CDR3 DNA is TGCGCCAGCAGCCAAGATCGGTTCCAGGGTGGACAGCCCCAGCATTTT.

In its sample, this clone was seen a few times. CDR3 in DNA: TGTGCCAGCAGCCGGGGTAGCGGGGGGGTATTTTTCGATGAGCAGTTCTTC. This translates into CASSRGSGGVFFDEQFF. V gene TRBV5-4 combines with J gene TRBJ2-1, with TRBD2 identical over 11 bases. The germline V gene has CDR1 SGHNT and CDR2 YYREEE (reference sequence). The V gene end was trimmed by 4 bases and the J gene end by 8 bases; junction bases not matched to a gene: 14. The CDR3 totals 17 residues. Filled out from reference TRBV5-4 and TRBJ2-1, the complete variable domain reads ETGVTQSPTHLIKTRGQQVTLRCSSQSGHNTVSWYQQALGQGPQFIFQYYREEENGRGNFPPRFSGLQFPNYSSELNVNALELDDSALYLCASSRGSGGVFFDEQFFGPGTRLTVL.

The rearrangement joins TRBV19 to TRBJ2-4, with TRBD2 matching over 15 bases. Germline V gene sequence: CDR1 LNHDA, CDR2 SQIVND (reference sequence). There are 19 residues in the CDR3. Trimming took 3 bases from V and 1 from J; bases not matched to a gene: 7. CDR3 nucleotide sequence: TGTGCCAGTAGTATCAAAGGACTAGCGGGAGGGATGGCCAAAAACATTCAGTACTTC. Amino acid sequence: CASSIKGLAGGMAKNIQYF.

The chain links TRBV19 to TRBJ1-1; 10 nucleotides match TRBD1. Germline values: CDR1 LNHDA, CDR2 SQIVND (reference sequence). Trimming at V came to 4 bases and at J to 1 base, leaving 3 bases not matched to a gene. The CDR3 runs 15 residues. The CDR3 reads CASSTGDRGNTEAFF. The CDR3 nucleotides read TGTGCCAGTAGTACGGGGGACAGGGGGAACACTGAAGCTTTCTTT. Full variable domain (rest looked up from reference TRBV19 and TRBJ1-1): DGGITQSPKYLFRKEGQNVTLSCEQNLNHDAMYWYRQDPGQGLRLIYYSQIVNDFQKGDIAEGYSVSREKKESFPLTVTSAQKNPTAFYLCASSTGDRGNTEAFFGQGTRLTVV.

The chain recombines TRBV28 with TRBJ2-3, with D perhaps matching TRBD1 (5 bases). CDR1 is MDHEN and CDR2 is SYDVKM in the germline V gene. Trimming removed 8 bases from V and 4 bases from J, with 10 bases in between. CDR3 length equals 12 residues. The DNA of the CDR3 is TGTGCCAGCGCAGACAGTTCAGATACGCAGTATTTT. Its translation is CASADSSDTQYF.

The gene calls are TRBV27 and TRBJ2-2; no reliable D call. Trimming took 4 bases from V and 5 from J, leaving 5 bases between them. CDR3 length: 12 amino acids. Germline lookup yields CDR1 MNHEY and CDR2 SMNVEV (reference sequence). The CDR3 DNA reads as TGTGCCAGCAGTTCGGTAACCGGGGAGCTGTTTTTT. This translates into CASSSVTGELFF.

The V call is TRBV5-6, the J call TRBJ1-2; D remains ambiguous. The germline V gene has CDR1 SGHDT and CDR2 YYEEEE. V lost 4 bases to trimming and J lost 6 bases, with 22 bases between them. There are 16 residues in the CDR3. As DNA, the CDR3 is TGTGCCAGCAGCCCGGCGGTACTGATTCAAGATAATGGCTACACCTTC. This translates into CASSPAVLIQDNGYTF.

This rearrangement joins TRBV5-1 to TRBJ2-7, with 7 positions matching TRBD1. The CDR3 extends over 16 amino acids. The germline gives CDR1 SGHRS, CDR2 YFSETQ. Trimming cost V 0 bases and J 2 bases; bases outside gene matches: 8. For the CDR3, the DNA is TGCGCCAGCAGCTTGGGACCACAGGGGTTCCCCTACGAGCAGTACTTC. Encoded protein: CASSLGPQGFPYEQYF.

The V and J genes are TRBV6-1 and TRBJ2-7; 9 bases map to TRBD1. The CDR3 loop spans 15 amino acids. The germline gives CDR1 MNHNS, CDR2 SASEGT. The V and J ends lost 6 bases and 2 bases, in that order; junction bases with no gene match: 8. CDR3 loop: CASSQGTGLAYEQYF. In DNA form, the CDR3 reads TGTGCCAGCAGCCAAGGGACAGGGTTGGCCTACGAGCAGTACTTC.

V is TRBV7-2 and J is TRBJ2-2, with 9 bases fitting TRBD1. Germline trimming cut 6 bases from V and 7 bases from J; bases unmatched to any gene: 9. Germline V CDR1 and CDR2: SGHTA, FQGNSA. This CDR3 is 15 amino acids long. CDR3 bases: TGTGCCAGCAGAAGCCGGACAGGGGTTTTCGGGGAGCTGTTTTTT. It encodes CASRSRTGVFGELFF.

The rearrangement joins TRBV6-5 to TRBJ2-7; TRBD1 agrees at 9 bases. This CDR3 has 14 residues. V lost 6 bases to trimming and J lost 7 bases; unmatched junction nucleotides: 10. CDR1 and CDR2 from the germline V gene are MNHEY and SVGAGI. CDR3: CASSSPGTGSEQYF. DNA of the CDR3: TGTGCCAGCAGCAGTCCCGGGACAGGGTCTGAGCAGTACTTC.